One sample yielded the 11 T cell receptor beta chains listed below, sequenced in a study of T cell responses to AZD1222 COVID-19 vaccine. The method was immunoSEQ multiplex PCR; TCRdb's version includes in-frame clones alone and lacks a portion of them. The sample contains more than 110,000 clones, approximately 90% of which appear only once. Here the sequenced sample was peripheral blood, taken on day 0 of AZD1222 vaccination. The receptor source for this set is an adult in good health.

This chain links TRBV7-2 with TRBJ1-4; a weak D match, TRBD1 (5 bases). This CDR3 has 13 amino acids. CDR1 is SGHTA and CDR2 is FQGNSA in the germline V gene. V shed 3 bases and J shed 10 bases, with 12 bases lying between them. DNA of the CDR3: TGTGCCAGCAGCTTGGCCGCGGGGGGAAAACTGTTTTTT. Its protein is CASSLAAGGKLFF.

This clone has just one count. This sequence joins TRBV5-1 and TRBJ2-7, with a weak D call TRBD2 (5 bases). Germline lookup yields CDR1 SGHRS and CDR2 YFSETQ. With 4 bases removed from V and 7 bases from J, the gap between germline ends came to 15 bases. CDR3 length: 13 amino acids. This chain's CDR3 is CASSPIGTGEQYF. The CDR3 coding sequence is TGCGCCAGCAGCCCGATAGGAACGGGGGAGCAGTACTTC.

This chain uses TRBV19 with TRBJ2-1; 12 bases map to TRBD2. The CDR3 length is 13 residues. Per the germline V gene, CDR1 is LNHDA and CDR2 is SQIVND (reference sequence). With V trimmed by 5 bases and J by 9 bases, 2 bases remained unmatched. The CDR3 loop is CASSQTSGGEQFF. Here the CDR3 DNA reads TGTGCCAGTAGTCAGACTAGCGGGGGTGAGCAGTTCTTC.

The chain is built from TRBV7-3 and TRBJ2-1, with 9 positions matching TRBD2. The CDR3 sequence is 15 residues long. Trimming took 1 base from V and 7 from J; bases not matched to a gene: 5. Germline assignment: CDR1 SGHTA and CDR2 FQGTGA. The CDR3 sequence is CASSLRLAVSNEQFF. In nucleotides, the CDR3 is TGTGCCAGCAGCTTAAGACTAGCGGTTTCTAATGAGCAGTTCTTC.

The table lists this clone with a count of one. This rearrangement joins TRBV5-1 to TRBJ2-7, with 7 bases lining up with TRBD1. The CDR3 contains 15 residues. CDR1 and CDR2 (germline): SGHRS, YFSETQ. V shed 3 bases, J shed 1 base, and the junction held 7 bases outside the gene matches. CDR3 residues: CASSWVGQRSYEQYF. DNA for the CDR3: TGCGCCAGCAGCTGGGTGGGACAGCGGTCCTACGAGCAGTACTTC.

V and J are TRBV4-2 and TRBJ1-5, with no clear D. The CDR3 length is 13 residues. Trimming removed 0 bases from V and 10 bases from J, with 10 bases in between. Germline V gene lookup returns CDR1 LGHNA and CDR2 YNFKEQ. CDR3 in DNA: TGTGCCAGCAGCCAAGATAAGGAACCTCCCCAGCATTTT. Translation gives CASSQDKEPPQHF.

The rearrangement joins TRBV28 to TRBJ1-2; D ambiguous. V lost 7 bases and J 5 bases, leaving 11 bases between the germline ends. The germline gives CDR1 MDHEN, CDR2 SYDVKM. The CDR3 is made up of 12 amino acids. This CDR3 is CASTASSYGYTF. CDR3 in DNA: TGTGCCAGCACCGCCAGCTCATATGGCTACACCTTC.

The rearrangement links TRBV11-3 to TRBJ2-3, with D possibly being TRBD1 (6 bases). V was pared by 3 bases and J by 3 bases, with 13 bases between. CDR1 is SGHNT, CDR2 YENEEA, per germline. This CDR3 contains 15 residues. The CDR3 coding sequence is TGTGCCAGCAGCTTGGACTGGGGGCGGACAGATACGCAGTATTTT. As protein: CASSLDWGRTDTQYF.

The chain carries TRBV25-1 and TRBJ1-3; D not certain. The ends were cut back, 1 base at V and 0 bases at J, with 7 bases in the middle. CDR1 is MGHDK and CDR2 is SYGVNS in the germline V gene. The CDR3 extends over 15 amino acids. CDR3 bases: TGTGCCAGCAGTGAATCTGTGGGCTCTGGAAACACCATATATTTT. Translated, it gives CASSESVGSGNTIYF.

This clone has just one count. V usage is TRBV11-2 and J usage is TRBJ2-2; unclear D gene. Germline loops: CDR1 SGHAT, CDR2 FQNNGV. CDR3 size: 17 residues. Trimming took 2 bases from V and 3 from J, leaving 16 bases between them. CDR3 sequence (DNA): TGTGCCAGCAGCTTAAAGCCACGAGTTTGGGACACCGGGGAGCTGTTTTTT. Translated, it gives CASSLKPRVWDTGELFF.

The chain carries TRBV6-2 or TRBV6-3 and TRBJ2-5; D uncertain. Germline V gene lookup returns CDR1 MNHEY and CDR2 SVGEGT. The germline V and J ends were trimmed by 0 bases and 1 base, with 0 bases remaining between them. The CDR3 loop spans 12 amino acids. The CDR3 is CASSYSQETQYF. The CDR3 DNA is TGTGCCAGCAGTTACTCCCAAGAGACCCAGTACTTC.